This TCR beta chain comes out of a study of cytomegalovirus exposure and HLA in healthy donors. Whole-study context: Researchers previously reported finding roughly 120 million unique TCR beta sequences from 170 million or so T cells.

Trimming removed 4 bases from V and 6 bases from J, with 16 bases in between. The germline V gene has CDR1 SGHDT and CDR2 YYEEEE. CDR3 length: 15 residues. Although they were nominally healthy when sampled, donors likely had unrecorded immune exposures. Primers included in the PCR were 60 Vbeta and 13 Jbeta primers. Only in-frame clones appear in the TCRdb table, and some are missing; sequencing was by immunoSEQ multiplex PCR. The table includes roughly 120,000 clones, 82% detected once. This clonotype originated in a woman between 18 and 29 years old in good health and CMV-seronegative. The V and J genes are TRBV5-6 and TRBJ1-4, with D unclear. The sample taken for sequencing was PBMCs. This chain's CDR3 is CASSTRPPRDEKLFF. The CDR3 DNA reads TGTGCCAGCAGCACACGCCCCCCGCGGGATGAAAAACTGTTTTTT.